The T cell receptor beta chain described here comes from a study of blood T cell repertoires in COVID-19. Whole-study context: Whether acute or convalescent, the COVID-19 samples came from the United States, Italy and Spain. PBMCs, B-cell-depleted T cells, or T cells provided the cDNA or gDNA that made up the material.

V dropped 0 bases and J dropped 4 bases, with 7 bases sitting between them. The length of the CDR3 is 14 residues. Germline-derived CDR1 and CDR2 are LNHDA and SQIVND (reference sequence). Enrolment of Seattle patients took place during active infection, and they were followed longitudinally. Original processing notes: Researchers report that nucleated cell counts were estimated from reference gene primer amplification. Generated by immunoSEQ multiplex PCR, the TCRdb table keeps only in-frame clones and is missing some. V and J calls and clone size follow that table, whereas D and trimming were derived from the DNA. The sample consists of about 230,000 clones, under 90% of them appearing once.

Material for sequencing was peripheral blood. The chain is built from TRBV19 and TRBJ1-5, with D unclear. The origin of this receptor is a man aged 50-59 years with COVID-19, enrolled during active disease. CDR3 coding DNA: TGTGCCAGTAGTATAGAGAGCTCAAATCAGCCCCAGCATTTT. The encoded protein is CASSIESSNQPQHF.